One T cell receptor (beta chain) is described in this entry. The V gene lost 3 bases and the J gene lost 5 bases, with 22 bases spanning the gap. The CDR3 length is 17 residues. CDR1 is SGDLS and CDR2 is YYNGEE in the germline V gene. Generated by immunoSEQ multiplex PCR, the TCRdb table keeps only in-frame clones and is missing some. Among around 200,000 clones listed, 80% to 90% were seen once. This specimen comes from a study of blood T cell repertoires in COVID-19. The wider study: Samples of COVID-19 (acute and convalescent) were obtained from the United States, Italy and Spain.

The chain is built from TRBV9 and TRBJ2-3; the D gene is possibly TRBD2 (7 bases). What was sequenced was peripheral blood. The origin of this receptor is a woman between 65 and 79 years old with COVID-19, enrolled during active disease. The CDR3 nucleotides are TGTGCCAGCAGCGCATACCTCCGGGGGGCTGATAGAGATACGCAGTATTTT. This encodes CASSAYLRGADRDTQYF.